Included here is one TCR beta chain sequence, with context. This entry belongs to a study of blood T cell repertoires in COVID-19. Trimming stripped 0 bases from V and 2 bases from J, with 11 bases between. This CDR3 region has 16 residues. CDR1 is SGDLS, CDR2 YYNGEE, per germline. TCRdb keeps only in-frame clones here, not all; method: immunoSEQ multiplex PCR. The sample lists 300,000 to 350,000 clones; over 80% were seen once. This TCR came from a woman in her fifties or sixties with COVID-19, enrolled during active disease. Sequenced material: peripheral blood. The chain links TRBV9 to TRBJ2-2; TRBD2 is a possible D gene (5 bases). The DNA for the CDR3 is TGTGCCAGCAGCGTAGATTGGACTCTTAACACCGGGGAGCTGTTTTTT. This sequence encodes CASSVDWTLNTGELFF.